This entry concerns a single T cell receptor (beta chain). The assay was immunoSEQ multiplex PCR, and TCRdb's table has in-frame clones only and misses some. This sample yields tens of thousands of clones, of which over 90% are seen a single time; 20% to 25% belongs to the top ten. The data are from a study of control samples from healthy donors and cancer patients. The V segment lost 4 bases and the J segment 4 bases; nucleotides outside the gene matches: 1. Per germline, CDR1 SGHTA and CDR2 FQGTGA. The length of the CDR3 is 14 residues. The sample was PBMCs. The rearrangement uses TRBV7-3 and TRBJ2-3, with 11 positions matching TRBD2. The TCR sequence derives from a woman aged 45-65 years with head and neck cancer. CDR3 loop: CASSSGLAADTQYF. In DNA, the CDR3 is TGTGCCAGCAGCTCGGGACTAGCGGCAGATACGCAGTATTTT.